One and the same sample provided the 13 T cell receptor beta chains below, sequenced in a study of T cells in Graves' hyperthyroidism and ophthalmopathy. RNA transcripts were the template for amplifying TCR beta CDR3 regions. Initially, a first-round RT-PCR of the TCR CDR3 employed the HTBI primer set. TCRdb analysed the multiplex PCR reads with MiXCR anew, one entry per CDR3 protein. Among 360,000 or so distinct CDR3 sequences listed, about a sixth were seen once. The sequenced material came from blood. The receptors derive from a middle-aged woman with Graves' ophthalmopathy.

The sample holds many counts of this clonotype. The chain combines TRBV5-4 with TRBJ1-1; a possible D gene is TRBD1 (5 bases). The V gene lost 2 bases and the J gene lost 1 base, with 12 bases spanning the gap. Germline CDR1 is SGHNT and CDR2 is YYREEE (reference sequence). This CDR3 spans 15 amino acids. The CDR3 DNA follows: TGTGCCAGCAGCTTATCCGGGACGCCGAACACTGAAGCTTTCTTT. Its protein is CASSLSGTPNTEAFF.

The V and J genes are TRBV6-2 or TRBV6-3 and TRBJ2-2; D possibly matches TRBD1 or TRBD2 (6 bases each). With 6 bases removed from V and 5 bases from J, the gap between germline ends came to 16 bases. Germline V gene lookup returns CDR1 MNHEY and CDR2 SVGEGT. CDR3 size: 15 residues. CDR3 DNA: TGTGCCAGCAGACCACCCAAGGGGGGAACCGGGGAGCTGTTTTTT. Translating it yields CASRPPKGGTGELFF.

Only a few counts were recorded for this clonotype. The chain recombines TRBV5-5 with TRBJ2-5; 9 nucleotides line up with TRBD2. The germline gives CDR1 SGHKS, CDR2 YYEKEE (reference sequence). There are 15 residues in the CDR3. V lost 0 bases, J lost 4 bases, and 4 bases stayed unmatched. The CDR3 region is CASSLGGRALETQYF. In nucleotides, the CDR3 is TGTGCCAGCAGCTTGGGCGGGAGGGCCCTAGAGACCCAGTACTTC.

This clonotype has a count of ten or more. The chain links TRBV27 to TRBJ2-7; 9 nucleotides line up with TRBD2. From germline, CDR1 is MNHEY and CDR2 SMNVEV (reference sequence). The CDR3 totals 15 residues. J lost 2 bases, V lost 7 bases, and 9 bases had no gene match. Written as DNA, the CDR3 is TGTGCCAGCATGTTAGCGGGAGTTCCCGCCTACGAGCAGTACTTC. The encoded protein is CASMLAGVPAYEQYF.

This clonotype has ten or more counts. This may stem from a read error, because a much larger clone lies one nucleotide away. V and J are TRBV6-1 and TRBJ1-1; D is unclear. CDR1 is MNHNS and CDR2 is SASEGT in the germline V gene. Trimming removed 6 bases from V and 1 base from J, with 15 bases in between. The CDR3 length is 15 residues. The CDR3 DNA reads as TGTGCCAGCAGACCGGAGGAGAGTGGGAACACTGAAGCTTTCTTT. It specifies CASRPEESGNTEAFF.

This clonotype was detected many times. This chain links TRBV30 with TRBJ1-1; D not certain. Between the trimmed V and J ends, which lost 0 bases and 7 bases, there was a span of 9 bases. Per the germline V gene, CDR1 is GTSNPN and CDR2 is SVGIG (reference sequence). The CDR3 spans 12 residues. The CDR3 nucleotides read TGTGCCTGGAGTGTACCACAGATTGAAGCTTTCTTT. Translated: CAWSVPQIEAFF. Filled out from reference TRBV30 and TRBJ1-1, the complete variable domain reads SQTIHQWPATLVQPVGSPLSLECTVEGTSNPNLYWYRQAAGRGLQLLFYSVGIGQISSEVPQNLSASRPQDRQFILSSKKLLLSDSGFYLCAWSVPQIEAFFGQGTRLTVV.

This clonotype was picked up many times. This sequence joins TRBV29-1 and TRBJ1-5, with D tentatively TRBD1 (5 bases). The CDR3 consists of 12 residues. Per germline, CDR1 SQVTM and CDR2 ANQGSEA. The V end was cut by 5 bases, the J end by 5 bases, with 10 bases between. The CDR3 coding sequence is TGCAGCGTTAGCGGGGGGGATCAGCCCCAGCATTTT. Translation gives CSVSGGDQPQHF.

This clonotype was counted ten times or more. The chain uses TRBV5-1 and TRBJ1-5, with unresolved D. The CDR3 loop spans 14 amino acids. V lost 0 bases, J lost 5 bases, and 9 bases lay in between. Germline CDR1 and CDR2: SGHRS and YFSETQ. CDR3 amino acids: CASSLASGDQPQHF. Written as DNA, the CDR3 is TGCGCCAGCAGCTTGGCCAGCGGAGATCAGCCCCAGCATTTT.

The genes are TRBV29-1 and TRBJ2-7; D unresolved. Trimming stripped 5 bases from V and 3 bases from J, with 11 bases between. Germline values: CDR1 SQVTM, CDR2 ANQGSEA. This CDR3 has 12 residues. This CDR3 is CSVRHSGYEQYF. The CDR3 DNA reads as TGCAGCGTTCGTCATTCGGGCTACGAGCAGTACTTC.

The sample holds many counts of this clonotype. The chain employs TRBV27 and TRBJ1-1; a possible D gene is TRBD1 (5 bases). Germline CDR1 reads MNHEY; CDR2 reads SMNVEV (reference sequence). V was trimmed by 4 bases and J by 11 bases, leaving 11 bases between them. This CDR3 contains 11 residues. The CDR3 bases are TGTGCCAGCAGTTCTTACAGGCGGGCTTTCTTT. It yields the protein CASSSYRRAFF.

In this sample, this clonotype turned up many times. The chain uses TRBV27 and TRBJ1-1; D unresolved. V lost 10 bases and J 0 bases, leaving 15 bases between the germline ends. This CDR3 is built from 14 residues. CDR1 and CDR2 from the germline V gene are MNHEY and SMNVEV (reference sequence). The CDR3 sequence: CATKTGGMNTEAFF. In DNA form, the CDR3 reads TGTGCCACCAAAACCGGTGGGATGAACACTGAAGCTTTCTTT.

This clonotype has at least ten counts. This chain joins TRBV7-9 and TRBJ1-2; 9 bases are shared with TRBD1. Germline assignment: CDR1 SEHNR and CDR2 FQNEAQ (reference sequence). The V segment lost 3 bases and the J segment 4 bases; nucleotides outside the gene matches: 6. The CDR3 covers 15 residues. CDR3 loop: CASSFSGTGTYGYTF. DNA for the CDR3: TGTGCCAGCAGCTTTTCCGGGACAGGGACCTATGGCTACACCTTC.

The V gene is TRBV29-1, the J gene TRBJ2-5; a weak D match, TRBD2 (6 bases). The CDR3 has 11 residues. CDR1 is SQVTM, CDR2 ANQGSEA, per germline. V was trimmed by 7 bases and J by 4 bases, leaving 10 bases between them. CDR3 nucleotide sequence: TGCAGCGGGGGAGGTGGAGAGACCCAGTACTTC. Protein sequence: CSGGGGETQYF.